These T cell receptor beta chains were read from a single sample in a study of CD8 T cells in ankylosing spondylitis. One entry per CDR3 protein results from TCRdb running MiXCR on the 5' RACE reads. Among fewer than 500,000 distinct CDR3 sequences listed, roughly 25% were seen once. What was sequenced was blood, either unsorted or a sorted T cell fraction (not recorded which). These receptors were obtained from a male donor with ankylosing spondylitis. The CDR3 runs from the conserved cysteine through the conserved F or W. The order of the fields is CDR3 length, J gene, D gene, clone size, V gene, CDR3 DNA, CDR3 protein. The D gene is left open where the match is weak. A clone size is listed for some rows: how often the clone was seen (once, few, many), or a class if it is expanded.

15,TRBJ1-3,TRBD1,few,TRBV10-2,TGCGCCAGCACCACAGGGGGAAGCTCTGGAAACACCATATATTTT,CASTTGGSSGNTIYF
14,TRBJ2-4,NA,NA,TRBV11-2,TGTGCCAGCAGCTTATCAGGGCCTGAAAACATTCAGTACTTC,CASSLSGPENIQYF
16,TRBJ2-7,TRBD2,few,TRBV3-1,TGTGCCAGCAGCCAAGTACTAGCGGGAGGGCCGAACGAGCAGTACTTC,CASSQVLAGGPNEQYF
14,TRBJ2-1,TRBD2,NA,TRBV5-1,TGCGCCAGCAGAGCGGGGGGTCTCTACAATGAGCAGTTCTTC,CASRAGGLYNEQFF
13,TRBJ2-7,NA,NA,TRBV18,TGTGCCAGCTCACCACCGGGCACCTACGAGCAGTACTTC,CASSPPGTYEQYF
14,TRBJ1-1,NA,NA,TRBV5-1,TGCGCCAGCAGCTTGTTATGGTGGAACACTGAAGCTTTCTTT,CASSLLWWNTEAFF
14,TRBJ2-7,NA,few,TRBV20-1,TGCAGTGCTAAGGTGGGAGGTATCAGGTACGAGCAGTACTTC,CSAKVGGIRYEQYF
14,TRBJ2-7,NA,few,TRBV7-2,TGTGCCAGCAGCTTAAGAGGGGTGAGCTACGAGCAGTACTTC,CASSLRGVSYEQYF
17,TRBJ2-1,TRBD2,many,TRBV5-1,TGTGCCAGCAGCTTGGGACTAGCGGGAGGTTCCTACAATGAGCAGTTCTTC,CASSLGLAGGSYNEQFF
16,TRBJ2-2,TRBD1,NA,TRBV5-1,TGCGCCAGCAGCTTGTTGGGACAGGGGGCCGGCGGGGAGCTGTTTTTT,CASSLLGQGAGGELFF
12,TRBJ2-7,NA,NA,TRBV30,TGTGCCTGGACAGGGGATTTCTACGAGCAGTACTTC,CAWTGDFYEQYF
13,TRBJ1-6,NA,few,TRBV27,TGTGCCAGCAGTTTAAACAGGCCCCGAAAACTCCACTTT,CASSLNRPRKLHF
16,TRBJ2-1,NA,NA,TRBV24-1,TGTGCCACCAGTGATTTAGGAGAGGCGCCAGTGGATGAGCAGTTCTTC,CATSDLGEAPVDEQFF
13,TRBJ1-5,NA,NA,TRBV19,TGTGCCAGTAGTAGTCTAGTCAATCAGCCCCAGCATTTT,CASSSLVNQPQHF
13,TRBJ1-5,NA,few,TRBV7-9,TGTGCCAGCAGCCGGGACGGGAATCAGCCCCAGCATTTT,CASSRDGNQPQHF
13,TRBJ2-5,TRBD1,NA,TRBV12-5,TGTGCTAGTGGTTGGACAGGGAAAGAGACCCAGTACTTC,CASGWTGKETQYF
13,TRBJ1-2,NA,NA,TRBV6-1,TGTGCCAGCAGACCCCCCGGCCCCAGGGGCTACACCTTC,CASRPPGPRGYTF
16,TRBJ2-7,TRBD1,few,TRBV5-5,TGTGCCAGCAGCGCCACAGGGGGGAAGCCACTCCACGAGCAGTACTTC,CASSATGGKPLHEQYF
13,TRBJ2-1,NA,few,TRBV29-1,TGCAGCGTTGAAAACCTCGGGACTCGTGAGCAGTTCTTC,CSVENLGTREQFF
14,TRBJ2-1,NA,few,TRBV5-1,TGCGCCAGCAGCTTGGCCGCCTCCTACAATGAGCAGTTCTTC,CASSLAASYNEQFF
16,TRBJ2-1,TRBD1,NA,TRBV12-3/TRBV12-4,TGTGCCAGCAGTTCACCGGGACAGGTCTACTACAATGAGCAGTTCTTC,CASSSPGQVYYNEQFF
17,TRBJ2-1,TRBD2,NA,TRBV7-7,TGTGCCAGCAGCCCTGGGACTAGCGCGTCGGGAAGGAATGAGCAGTTCTTC,CASSPGTSASGRNEQFF
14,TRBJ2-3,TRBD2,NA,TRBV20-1,TGCAGTGCTAGTAAAAGCGGGAACACAGATACGCAGTATTTT,CSASKSGNTDTQYF
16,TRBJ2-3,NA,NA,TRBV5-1,TGCGCCAGCAGTTCTCGGGCCTCGGGACGTACAGATACGCAGTATTTT,CASSSRASGRTDTQYF
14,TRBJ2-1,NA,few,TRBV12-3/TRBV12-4,TGTGCCAGCAGTTCCCCCCCGCATAACAATGAGCAGTTCTTC,CASSSPPHNNEQFF
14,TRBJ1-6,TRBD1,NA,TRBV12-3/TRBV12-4,TGTGCCAGCAGGATCAGGGGGACTAATTCACCCCTCCACTTT,CASRIRGTNSPLHF
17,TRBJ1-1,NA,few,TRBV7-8,TGTGCCAGCAGCTACCCCGCCGGGGGGAGGGGTAACACTGAAGCTTTCTTT,CASSYPAGGRGNTEAFF
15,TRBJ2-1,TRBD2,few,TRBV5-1,TGCGCCAGCAGCTTTCTTTCAGCGGGATACAATGAGCAGTTCTTC,CASSFLSAGYNEQFF
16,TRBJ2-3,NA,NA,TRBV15,TGTGCCACCAGCAGAGTTGGGCTAGTGGGTACAGATACGCAGTATTTT,CATSRVGLVGTDTQYF
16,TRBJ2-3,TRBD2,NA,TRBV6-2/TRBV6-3,TGTGCCAGCAGCCCTGGGCGGGAGTTATCCACAGATACGCAGTATTTT,CASSPGRELSTDTQYF
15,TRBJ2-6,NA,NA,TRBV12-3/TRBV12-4,TGTGCCAGCAGTTCATCAGGGTTCGGGGCCAACGTCCTGACTTTC,CASSSSGFGANVLTF
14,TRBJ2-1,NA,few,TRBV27,TGTGCCAGCAGTTTCGGCAGGGCCTACAATGAGCAGTTCTTC,CASSFGRAYNEQFF
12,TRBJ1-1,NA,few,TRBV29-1,TGCAGCGTCCGGACTCGGGAGACTGAAGCTTTCTTT,CSVRTRETEAFF
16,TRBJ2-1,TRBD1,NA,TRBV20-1,TGCAGTGCTAGAGATCCCTGGGACAGGGATTACAATGAGCAGTTCTTC,CSARDPWDRDYNEQFF
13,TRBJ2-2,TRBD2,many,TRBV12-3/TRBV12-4,TGTGCCAGCGGGCCTAGCGGGTCCGGGGAGCTGTTTTTT,CASGPSGSGELFF
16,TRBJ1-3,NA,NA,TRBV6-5,TGTGCCAGCAGTTACAGGCACAGCTCCTCTGGAAACACCATATATTTT,CASSYRHSSSGNTIYF
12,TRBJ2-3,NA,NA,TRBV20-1,TGCAGTGCTACCTATGGCACAGATACGCAGTATTTT,CSATYGTDTQYF
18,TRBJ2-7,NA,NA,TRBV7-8,TGTGCCAGCAGCTTAAAAGTAGCGGAACGAACTATGGGTTACGAGCAGTACTTC,CASSLKVAERTMGYEQYF
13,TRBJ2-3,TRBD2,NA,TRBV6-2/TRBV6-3,TGTGCCAGCAAGCCTAGCGGGCGGGATACGCAGTATTTT,CASKPSGRDTQYF
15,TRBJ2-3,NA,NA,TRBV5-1,TGCGCCAGCAGCTCCACCGGGGCCGGGGTAGTTACGCAGTATTTT,CASSSTGAGVVTQYF
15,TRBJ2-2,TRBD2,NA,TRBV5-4,TGTGCCAGCAGCTTGCTAGCGGGGAACACCGGGGAGCTGTTTTTT,CASSLLAGNTGELFF
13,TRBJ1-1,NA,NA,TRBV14,TGTGCCAGCAGCCTCTGGTGGGACACTGAAGCTTTCTTT,CASSLWWDTEAFF
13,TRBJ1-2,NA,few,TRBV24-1,TGTGCCACCAGCTTCGCGAATTACTATGGCTACACCTTC,CATSFANYYGYTF
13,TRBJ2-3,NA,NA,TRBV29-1,TGCAGCGTTGCGGCAGTGGCCACAGATACGCAGTATTTT,CSVAAVATDTQYF
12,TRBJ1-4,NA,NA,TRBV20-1,TGCAGTGCTAGGACTGGTAATGAAAAACTGTTTTTT,CSARTGNEKLFF
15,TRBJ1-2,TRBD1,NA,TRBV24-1,TGTGCCACCAGTGATTCTTCCGGGACAGGGTATGGCTACACCTTC,CATSDSSGTGYGYTF
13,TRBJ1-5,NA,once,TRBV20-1,TGCAGTGCTGAGGTGAGGGAAGGTCAGCCCCAGCATTTT,CSAEVREGQPQHF
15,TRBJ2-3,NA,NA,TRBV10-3,TGTGCCATCAGTGAGTCTTCCCGAGGGACAGATACGCAGTATTTT,CAISESSRGTDTQYF
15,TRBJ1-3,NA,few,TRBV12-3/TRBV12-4,TGTGCCAGCAGTACCGACGGTCACTCTGGAAACACCATATATTTT,CASSTDGHSGNTIYF
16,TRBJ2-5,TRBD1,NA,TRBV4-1,TGCGCCAGCAGCCGTGGGGACAGGGGAGGTGGAGAGACCCAGTACTTC,CASSRGDRGGGETQYF
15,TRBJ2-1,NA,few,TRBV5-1,TGCGCCAGCAGCCGGCGGGACTCCTCCTACAATGAGCAGTTCTTC,CASSRRDSSYNEQFF